Shown below are 26 T cell receptor beta chains from a single sample sequenced in a study of PD-1 blockade in classical Hodgkin lymphoma. Sequenced by immunoSEQ multiplex PCR; TCRdb stores in-frame clones only, minus some. This table has 20,000 to 25,000 clones, 80% appearing once. All patients experienced relapse after autologous stem cell transplantation, and brentuximab vedotin exposure was variable. The sample consisted of peripheral blood mononuclear cells (PBMCs), taken at baseline. Receptors originate from a human donor with classical Hodgkin lymphoma.

The chain recombines TRBV7-9 with TRBJ1-4, with a tentative D call TRBD1 (5 bases). With 1 base removed from V and 6 bases from J, the gap between germline ends came to 12 bases. Germline CDR1 reads SEHNR; CDR2 reads FQNEAQ (reference sequence). The CDR3 sequence is 15 residues long. CDR3 coding DNA: TGTGCCAGCAGCTTAGTCGGGGGTCTCTATGAAAAACTGTTTTTT. It is translated as CASSLVGGLYEKLFF. The full variable domain, its missing parts supplied by reference TRBV7-9 and TRBJ1-4, is DTGVSQNPRHKITKRGQNVTFRCDPISEHNRLYWYRQTLGQGPEFLTYFQNEAQLEKSRLLSDRFSAERPKGSFSTLEIQRTEQGDSAMYLCASSLVGGLYEKLFFGSGTQLSVL.

This chain connects TRBV7-2 to TRBJ2-2; the D gene is possibly TRBD1 (6 bases). There are 15 residues in the CDR3. Germline lookup yields CDR1 SGHTA and CDR2 FQGNSA. Trimming removed 5 bases from V and 6 bases from J, with 16 bases in between. The CDR3 sequence: CASSRETGWAGELFF. CDR3 nucleotides: TGTGCCAGCAGCCGTGAGACAGGTTGGGCCGGGGAGCTGTTTTTT.

In its sample, this clone was seen a few times. The J gene is TRBJ2-2, the V gene TRBV5-4; D remains unclear. V was trimmed by 3 bases and J by 3 bases, leaving 12 bases between them. Germline CDR1 is SGHNT and CDR2 is YYREEE (reference sequence). There are 15 residues in the CDR3. CDR3 bases: TGTGCCAGCAGCTCGACGCCCGTTGACACCGGGGAGCTGTTTTTT. This translates into CASSSTPVDTGELFF.

This clone has just one count. The chain uses TRBV18 and TRBJ2-1; TRBD2 agrees at 8 bases. J was trimmed by 4 bases and V by 2 bases; bases with no gene match: 10. Germline V gene data show CDR1 as KGHSH and CDR2 as LQKENI. The CDR3 loop spans 17 amino acids. CDR3: CASSPSQRGPVYNEQFF. The CDR3 DNA sequence: TGTGCCAGCTCACCATCCCAGCGGGGGCCCGTTTACAATGAGCAGTTCTTC.

V is TRBV5-6 and J is TRBJ2-7, with D tentatively TRBD1 or TRBD2 (5 bases each). The CDR3 totals 16 residues. V was clipped by 4 bases and J by 6 bases, with 23 bases between them. CDR1 SGHDT and CDR2 YYEEEE come from the germline V gene. CDR3: CASSPRGAVGVSEQYF. The CDR3 bases are TGTGCCAGCAGCCCGAGGGGTGCAGTTGGGGTCTCCGAGCAGTACTTC.

This clone was seen more than once but under ten times. V usage is TRBV5-5 and J usage is TRBJ2-7; D uncertain. Germline CDR1 and CDR2: SGHKS and YYEKEE (reference sequence). Trimming cost V 0 bases and J 2 bases, with 9 bases left between them. The CDR3 consists of 14 residues. CDR3: CASSLEAETYEQYF. The CDR3 region has the DNA TGTGCCAGCAGCTTGGAGGCTGAAACCTACGAGCAGTACTTC.

The chain recombines TRBV18 with TRBJ1-4, with a tentative D call TRBD1 (6 bases). The CDR3 has 14 amino acids. Trimming pared 0 bases from V and 5 bases from J, leaving 7 bases between. CDR1 and CDR2 from the germline V gene are KGHSH and LQKENI. The CDR3 DNA follows: TGTGCCAGCTCACCACCCGGACAGAATGAAAAACTGTTTTTT. It is translated as CASSPPGQNEKLFF.

This clone was recorded a few times. The genes are TRBV30 and TRBJ1-2; 8 bases fit TRBD1. The CDR3 sequence is 14 residues long. V was pared by 7 bases and J by 2 bases, with 9 bases of the junction left unmatched. Germline V lookup: CDR1 GTSNPN, CDR2 SVGIG (reference sequence). The CDR3 is CASDRGGGNYGYTF. Written as DNA, the CDR3 is TGTGCCTCAGACAGGGGAGGAGGCAACTATGGCTACACCTTC.

This clone turned up a few times. The rearrangement uses TRBV7-9 and TRBJ2-7, with TRBD1 identical over 7 bases. CDR1 is SEHNR, CDR2 FQNEAQ, per germline (reference sequence). With 5 bases clipped from V and 4 bases from J, the junction kept 14 bases outside the gene matches. The CDR3 covers 16 residues. The CDR3 nucleotides are TGTGCCAGCAGCCAACAAGGGACAGCTAGCCATTACGAGCAGTACTTC. Protein: CASSQQGTASHYEQYF.

This chain joins TRBV28 and TRBJ2-5, with unresolved D. Germline CDR1 and CDR2: MDHEN and SYDVKM. V lost 6 bases, J lost 4 bases, and 21 bases lay in between. The CDR3 length is 16 residues. The CDR3 sequence: CASSGVWVSTRETQYF. DNA of the CDR3: TGTGCCAGCAGCGGTGTTTGGGTCTCAACGAGAGAGACCCAGTACTTC.

The chain couples TRBV27 to TRBJ2-7, with TRBD1 identical over 12 bases. With V trimmed by 4 bases and J by 6 bases, 7 bases remained unmatched. CDR1 is MNHEY and CDR2 is SMNVEV in the germline V gene (reference sequence). CDR3 size: 15 residues. CDR3 sequence: CASSSHGTGGSEQYF. CDR3 DNA sequence: TGTGCCAGCAGTTCACACGGGACAGGGGGCTCCGAGCAGTACTTC.

This clone was observed once. Here the CDR3 DNA reads TGCGCCAGCAGCCTGACTAGCGGGGTGCCCGAGCAGTACTTC. The encoded protein is CASSLTSGVPEQYF. The V call is TRBV5-1, the J call TRBJ2-7, with 11 bases lining up with TRBD2. V lost 4 bases to trimming and J lost 6 bases; unmatched junction nucleotides: 6. Germline assignment: CDR1 SGHRS and CDR2 YFSETQ. CDR3 length: 14 amino acids.

This rearrangement joins TRBV7-9 to TRBJ1-1; 7 nucleotides match TRBD1. V dropped 5 bases and J dropped 10; count of bases not matched to a gene: 13. This CDR3 comprises 14 residues. Germline-derived CDR1 and CDR2 are SEHNR and FQNEAQ (reference sequence). As DNA, the CDR3 is TGTGCCAGCAGCCCTAAGACAGGGCAAGAGACAGCTTTCTTT. Amino acid sequence: CASSPKTGQETAFF. Looking up the rest from reference TRBV7-9 and TRBJ1-1 gives the full variable domain: DTGVSQNPRHKITKRGQNVTFRCDPISEHNRLYWYRQTLGQGPEFLTYFQNEAQLEKSRLLSDRFSAERPKGSFSTLEIQRTEQGDSAMYLCASSPKTGQETAFFGQGTRLTVV.

The chain carries TRBV2 and TRBJ1-4; a weak D match, TRBD1 (6 bases). The CDR3 spans 12 residues. Germline V gene sequence: CDR1 SNHLY, CDR2 FYNNEI. The V end lost 6 bases, the J end lost 6 bases, and 8 bases lay between the germline ends. CDR3 in amino acids: CASRQGYEKLFF. The CDR3 coding sequence is TGTGCCAGCAGACAGGGTTATGAAAAACTGTTTTTT.

This clone was seen only a few times. This chain joins TRBV5-4 and TRBJ1-6, with D unclear. The length of the CDR3 is 16 residues. Per germline, CDR1 SGHNT and CDR2 YYREEE (reference sequence). Trimming cost V 1 base and J 3 bases, with 11 bases left between them. CDR3 nucleotide sequence: TGTGCCAGCAGCTTGAAAGGCGGGGACTATAATTCACCCCTCCACTTT. Translating gives CASSLKGGDYNSPLHF.

CDR3 nucleotide sequence: TGTGCCAGCAGCCAGGTGGGACACCAGGAGCCCCAGCATTTT. Translation gives CASSQVGHQEPQHF. This chain uses TRBV4-2 with TRBJ1-5; D perhaps matches TRBD1 (6 bases). The germline V and J ends were trimmed by 3 bases and 8 bases, with 14 bases remaining between them. The CDR3 totals 14 residues. Germline V gene sequence: CDR1 LGHNA, CDR2 YNFKEQ.

This chain links TRBV2 with TRBJ1-2; possibly TRBD1 for D (5 bases). With 11 bases removed from V and 8 bases from J, the gap between germline ends came to 15 bases. CDR1 is SNHLY, CDR2 FYNNEI, per germline. There are 11 residues in the CDR3. CDR3: CAGLGGKGYTF. CDR3 bases: TGTGCCGGCTTGGGGGGGAAAGGCTACACCTTC.

This clone turned up a few times. The rearrangement joins TRBV5-1 to TRBJ2-3; a possible D gene is TRBD2 (7 bases). The CDR3 extends over 17 amino acids. V was pared by 0 bases and J by 2 bases, with 16 bases between. Germline CDR1 is SGHRS and CDR2 is YFSETQ. This CDR3 is CASSLALGGGLTDTQYF. The CDR3, as DNA: TGCGCCAGCAGCTTGGCATTGGGAGGGGGACTCACAGATACGCAGTATTTT. Supplemented by reference TRBV5-1 and TRBJ2-3, the full variable domain reads KAGVTQTPRYLIKTRGQQVTLSCSPISGHRSVSWYQQTPGQGLQFLFEYFSETQRNKGNFPGRFSGRQFSNSRSEMNVSTLELGDSALYLCASSLALGGGLTDTQYFGPGTRLTVL.

J is TRBJ2-1 and V is TRBV9, with 12 bases aligning to TRBD2. V trimming: 4 bases; J trimming: 0 bases; junction bases outside the gene matches: 8. There are 18 residues in the CDR3. CDR1 is SGDLS, CDR2 YYNGEE, per germline. The chain's CDR3 is CASSPGLAGFVSYNEQFF. In DNA form, the CDR3 reads TGTGCCAGCAGCCCTGGACTAGCGGGGTTCGTCTCCTACAATGAGCAGTTCTTC.

The rearrangement uses TRBV6-5 and TRBJ1-2; D might be TRBD1 (6 bases). This CDR3 has 13 residues. Trimming cost V 6 bases and J 2 bases, with 10 bases left between them. CDR1 is MNHEY and CDR2 is SVGAGI in the germline V gene. The DNA of the CDR3 is TGTGCCAGCAGCTGGACAGCAAACTATGGCTACACCTTC. This gives the protein CASSWTANYGYTF.

The V call is TRBV6-5, the J call TRBJ1-2; the D gene is possibly TRBD1 (5 bases). The CDR3 is made up of 14 amino acids. The V end was cut by 7 bases, the J end by 4 bases, with 16 bases between. Germline loops: CDR1 MNHEY, CDR2 SVGAGI. CDR3 bases: TGTGCCAGCACCCCAGGGACCGCTGGCTATGGCTACACCTTC. Its protein is CASTPGTAGYGYTF.

This sequence joins TRBV18 and TRBJ1-1; unclear D gene. Trimming took off 1 base at V and 5 bases at J, with 14 bases between the two ends. The germline V gene has CDR1 KGHSH and CDR2 LQKENI. This CDR3 contains 15 residues. Here the CDR3 reads CASSPQRAEETEAFF. DNA for the CDR3: TGTGCCAGCTCACCACAGCGGGCGGAGGAGACTGAAGCTTTCTTT.

This chain joins TRBV6-6 and TRBJ1-2; the D is unclear. This CDR3 spans 13 amino acids. Germline values: CDR1 MNHNY, CDR2 SVGAGI (reference sequence). The V and J ends lost 6 bases and 0 bases respectively, with 8 bases between them. The CDR3 region has the DNA TGTGCCAGCAGAAAAGGGACTAACTATGGCTACACCTTC. Its translation is CASRKGTNYGYTF.

The chain is built from TRBV6-4 and TRBJ2-2, with TRBD1 matching 10 bases. Trimming removed 3 bases from V and 4 bases from J; junction bases left unmatched: 2. The length of the CDR3 is 15 residues. Per the germline V gene, CDR1 is MRHNA and CDR2 is SNTAGT. The CDR3 sequence is CASSDRTGGTGELFF. Here the CDR3 DNA reads TGTGCCAGCAGTGATCGGACAGGGGGCACCGGGGAGCTGTTTTTT.

The V gene is TRBV6-6, the J gene TRBJ2-7; D may be TRBD1 (6 bases). Germline assignment: CDR1 MNHNY and CDR2 SVGAGI (reference sequence). The CDR3 contains 12 residues. The V gene lost 5 bases and the J gene lost 2 bases, with 7 bases spanning the gap. This CDR3 reads CASSRTAYEQYF. CDR3 coding DNA: TGTGCCAGCAGTAGGACAGCCTACGAGCAGTACTTC.

J is TRBJ2-5 and V is TRBV6-1; D possibly corresponds to TRBD1 (5 bases). The CDR3 runs to 13 residues. V lost 3 bases and J lost 4, with 9 bases in between. CDR1 and CDR2 from the germline V gene are MNHNS and SASEGT. CDR3 sequence: CASSEGPLETQYF. The CDR3 DNA is TGTGCCAGCAGTGAGGGGCCCTTAGAGACCCAGTACTTC.